Each of the 12 T cell receptor beta chains below was sequenced from the same sample in a study of regulatory T cells in long-lasting Graves disease. Arm-PCR of CDR3 regions and iRepertoire HTBI primers were used to build TCR beta libraries. TCRdb independently ran MiXCR on the multiplex PCR reads; one entry per CDR3 protein. The sample yields about 320,000 distinct CDR3 sequences, roughly 18% seen once. Time point denoted: newly diagnosed GD, antithyroid drugs for less than 3 months. From PBMCs, RNA was extracted and then used to make the TCR library. The specimen comprised peripheral blood mononuclear cells (PBMCs), sampled at new diagnosis, from a patient treated with antithyroid drugs. Receptors originate from a female donor with Graves disease.

In the case of this clonotype: Germline and junction disagree at one end, which may indicate a read error. The chain has TRBV7-2 and TRBJ2-5, with D perhaps matching TRBD1 (7 bases). Germline CDR1 reads SGHTA; CDR2 reads FQGNSA. The CDR3 length is 16 residues. CDR3 nucleotides: TGTGCCGGCAGCGCCGGGCAGGGGGGAAGAGGAGAGACCCAGTACTTC. Translating gives CAGSAGQGGRGETQYF.

As regards this clonotype: Relative to the germline gene, one junction end is altered; a read error may explain this. This chain uses TRBV20-1 with TRBJ2-5; 14 bases map to TRBD2. Germline lookup yields CDR1 DFQATT and CDR2 SNEGSKA (reference sequence). The CDR3 loop spans 14 amino acids. The CDR3 sequence is CSANRPGLAGVLSF. The CDR3 nucleotides are TGCAGTGCAAACAGGCCGGGACTAGCGGGAGTTCTTTCCTTC.

This clonotype was counted at least ten times. The chain uses TRBV6-1 and TRBJ2-5; 8 positions match TRBD2. Germline V gene sequence: CDR1 MNHNS, CDR2 SASEGT. Unmatched junction bases numbered 9, after V lost 6 bases and J lost 0 bases. This CDR3 has 16 residues. The CDR3 DNA sequence: TGTGCCAGCAGACTTACTAGCGGTTACTACCAAGAGACCCAGTACTTC. It yields the protein CASRLTSGYYQETQYF.

This clonotype was seen repeatedly, ten times or more. This chain joins TRBV5-1 and TRBJ1-5; D might be TRBD1 (6 bases). The CDR3 consists of 19 residues. CDR1 and CDR2 (germline): SGHRS, YFSETQ. Trimming removed 0 bases from V and 2 bases from J, with 21 bases in between. CDR3 region: CASSLAARGEAQGNQPQHF. In DNA form, the CDR3 reads TGCGCCAGCAGCTTGGCCGCTAGGGGGGAGGCTCAAGGCAATCAGCCCCAGCATTTT.

This clonotype was seen ten or more times. This chain links TRBV29-1 with TRBJ2-5, with 7 positions matching TRBD1. J was trimmed by 4 bases and V by 3 bases; bases with no gene match: 8. The length of the CDR3 is 14 residues. The V gene's germline CDR1 is SQVTM and CDR2 ANQGSEA. CDR3 in amino acids: CSVEGQGVGETQYF. The CDR3 DNA is TGCAGCGTTGAGGGCCAGGGGGTAGGAGAGACCCAGTACTTC.

This clonotype occurred many times. The chain joins TRBV5-1 to TRBJ2-5; possible D gene TRBD1, 6 bases. From germline, CDR1 is SGHRS and CDR2 YFSETQ. V gave up 4 bases and J gave up 5 bases, with 30 bases separating them. The CDR3 spans 19 residues. The chain's CDR3 is CASSPFGLDSISPGETQYF. The CDR3 coding sequence is TGCGCCAGCAGCCCTTTTGGGTTGGACAGCATCTCACCGGGGGAGACCCAGTACTTC.

At least ten counts were recorded for this clonotype. V and J are TRBV5-1 and TRBJ1-1; D is uncertain. Germline values: CDR1 SGHRS, CDR2 YFSETQ. The CDR3 is 17 amino acids. V lost 4 bases and J lost 3, with 22 bases in between. CDR3: CASSPPEFNISHTEAFF. CDR3 nucleotides: TGCGCCAGCAGCCCCCCAGAATTCAATATCTCACACACTGAAGCTTTCTTT.

Only a few counts were recorded for this clonotype. The J gene is TRBJ1-1, the V gene TRBV24-1; maybe TRBD1 (6 bases). V lost 4 bases and J lost 6, with 14 bases in between. Germline CDR1 KGHDR, CDR2 SFDVKD. The CDR3 is 14 amino acids. In DNA, the CDR3 is TGTGCCACCAGTGACACATTCGAGGGGGCTGAAGCTTTCTTT. Protein sequence: CATSDTFEGAEAFF.

This clonotype was observed at least ten times. The chain has TRBV6-2 or TRBV6-3 and TRBJ2-3, with D possibly matching TRBD1 (5 bases). V lost 2 bases, J lost 9 bases, and 9 bases lay in between. The germline CDR1 and CDR2 sequences are MNHEY and SVGEGT. The CDR3 is made up of 12 amino acids. The CDR3: CASSYRPGTQYF. The CDR3 nucleotides are TGTGCCAGCAGTTACCGACCAGGGACGCAGTATTTT.

This clonotype was found many times. The rearrangement uses TRBV2 and TRBJ2-5; D might be TRBD2 (5 bases). Trimming stripped 6 bases from V and 2 bases from J, with 16 bases between. CDR1 and CDR2 (germline): SNHLY, FYNNEI. The CDR3 runs 15 residues. CDR3 amino acids: CASRALSGKQETQYF. The DNA of the CDR3 is TGTGCCAGCAGGGCTTTGTCCGGGAAACAAGAGACCCAGTACTTC.

In its sample, this clonotype was seen a few times. Given a much more abundant clone one base away, this may be a read error. The chain joins TRBV5-1 to TRBJ2-3, with 9 positions matching TRBD2. The CDR3 has 16 amino acids. The V gene end was trimmed by 0 bases and the J gene end by 2 bases; junction bases not matched to a gene: 4. Germline lookup yields CDR1 SGHRS and CDR2 YFSETQ. The CDR3 protein is CASSLEGGGATDTQYF. The CDR3 DNA reads TGCGCCAGCAGCTTGGAAGGCGGGGGGGCCACAGATACGCAGTATTTT.

A remark on this clonotype: A much larger clone lies one base from this, so it may be a read error. The chain is built from TRBV3-1 and TRBJ1-2; D gene unclear. Germline V CDR1 and CDR2: LGHDT, YNNKEL (reference sequence). Trimming left V 0 bases short and J 0 bases short, with 11 bases between. The CDR3 consists of 16 residues. The CDR3 here is CASSQEKTVPNYGYTF. The DNA of the CDR3 is TGTGCCAGCAGCCAAGAAAAGACCGTTCCTAACTATGGCTACACCTTC.